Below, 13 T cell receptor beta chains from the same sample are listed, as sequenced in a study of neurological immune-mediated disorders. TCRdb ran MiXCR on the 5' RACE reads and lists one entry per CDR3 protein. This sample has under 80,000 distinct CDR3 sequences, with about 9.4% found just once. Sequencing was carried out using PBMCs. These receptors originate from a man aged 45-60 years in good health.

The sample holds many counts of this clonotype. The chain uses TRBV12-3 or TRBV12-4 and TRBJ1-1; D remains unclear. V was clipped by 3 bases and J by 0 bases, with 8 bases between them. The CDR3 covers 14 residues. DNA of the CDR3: TGTGCCAGCAGTTTTAGTACTTTGAACACTGAAGCTTTCTTT. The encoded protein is CASSFSTLNTEAFF.

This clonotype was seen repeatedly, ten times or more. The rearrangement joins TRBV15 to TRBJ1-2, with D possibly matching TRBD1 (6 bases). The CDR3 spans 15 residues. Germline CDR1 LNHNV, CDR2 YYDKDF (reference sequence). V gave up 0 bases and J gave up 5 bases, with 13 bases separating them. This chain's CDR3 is CATSRDGDNVYGYTF. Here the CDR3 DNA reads TGTGCCACCAGCAGAGACGGGGACAACGTGTATGGCTACACCTTC.

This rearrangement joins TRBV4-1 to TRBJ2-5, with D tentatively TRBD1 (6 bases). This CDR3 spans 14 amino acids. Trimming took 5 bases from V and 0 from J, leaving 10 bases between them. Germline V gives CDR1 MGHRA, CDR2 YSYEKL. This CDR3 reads CASSNGQNQETQYF. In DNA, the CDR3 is TGCGCCAGCAGCAATGGACAGAACCAAGAGACCCAGTACTTC.

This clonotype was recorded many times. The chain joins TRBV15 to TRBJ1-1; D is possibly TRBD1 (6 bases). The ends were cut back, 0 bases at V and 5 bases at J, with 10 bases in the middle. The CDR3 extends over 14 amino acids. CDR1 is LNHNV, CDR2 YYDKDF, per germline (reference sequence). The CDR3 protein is CATSRESTGTEAFF. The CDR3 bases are TGTGCCACCAGCAGAGAATCTACAGGGACTGAAGCTTTCTTT.

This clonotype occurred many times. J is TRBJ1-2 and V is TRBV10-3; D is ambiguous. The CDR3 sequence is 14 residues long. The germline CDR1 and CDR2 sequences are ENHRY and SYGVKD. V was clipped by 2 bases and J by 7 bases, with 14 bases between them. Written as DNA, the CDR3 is TGTGCCATCAGTGAGACAGCTGAACCCGCTGGCTACACCTTC. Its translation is CAISETAEPAGYTF.

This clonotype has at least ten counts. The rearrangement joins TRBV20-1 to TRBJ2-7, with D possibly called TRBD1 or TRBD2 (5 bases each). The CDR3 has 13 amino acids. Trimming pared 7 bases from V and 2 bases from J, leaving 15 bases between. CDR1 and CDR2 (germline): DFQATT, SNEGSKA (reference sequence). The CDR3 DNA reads TGCAGTGTTCCGGGACGGATCACCTACGAGCAGTACTTC. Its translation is CSVPGRITYEQYF.

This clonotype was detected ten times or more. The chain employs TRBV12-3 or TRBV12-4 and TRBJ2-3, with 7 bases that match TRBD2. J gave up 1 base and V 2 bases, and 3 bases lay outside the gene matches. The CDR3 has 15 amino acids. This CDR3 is CASSLNLAGTDTQYF. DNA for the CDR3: TGTGCCAGCAGTTTAAACCTAGCGGGCACAGATACGCAGTATTTT.

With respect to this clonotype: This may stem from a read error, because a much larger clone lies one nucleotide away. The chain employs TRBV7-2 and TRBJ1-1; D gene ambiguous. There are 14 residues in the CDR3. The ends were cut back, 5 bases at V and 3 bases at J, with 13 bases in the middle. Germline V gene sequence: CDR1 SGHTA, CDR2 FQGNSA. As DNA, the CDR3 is TGTGCCAGCAGCCCCGAGAATACTGACACTGAAGCTTTCTTT. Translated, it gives CASSPENTDTEAFF.

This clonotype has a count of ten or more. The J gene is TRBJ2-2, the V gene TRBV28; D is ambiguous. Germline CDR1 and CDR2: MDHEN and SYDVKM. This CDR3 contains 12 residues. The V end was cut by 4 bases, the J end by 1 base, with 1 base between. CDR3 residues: CASSWNTGELFF. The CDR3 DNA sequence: TGTGCCAGCAGTTGGAACACCGGGGAGCTGTTTTTT.

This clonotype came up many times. The CDR3 sequence: CASSLRTGGVGYNEQFF. CDR3 DNA: TGTGCCAGCAGCCTTAGAACAGGGGGCGTAGGCTACAATGAGCAGTTCTTC. The V call is TRBV5-6, the J call TRBJ2-1; the match to TRBD1 covers 9 bases. The CDR3 consists of 17 residues. Germline V CDR1 and CDR2: SGHDT, YYEEEE. The V segment lost 4 bases and the J segment 3 bases; nucleotides outside the gene matches: 11.

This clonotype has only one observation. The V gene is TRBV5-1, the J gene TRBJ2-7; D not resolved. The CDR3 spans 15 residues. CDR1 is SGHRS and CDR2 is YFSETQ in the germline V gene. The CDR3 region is CVSSLGPDSVGEQYF. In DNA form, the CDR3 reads TGCGTTAGCAGCTTGGGTCCAGATTCTGTCGGCGAGCAGTACTTC.

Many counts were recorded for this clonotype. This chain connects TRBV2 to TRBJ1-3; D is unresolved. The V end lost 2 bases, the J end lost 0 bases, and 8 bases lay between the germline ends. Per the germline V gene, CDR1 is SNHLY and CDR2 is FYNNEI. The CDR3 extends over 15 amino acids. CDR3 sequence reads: CASSEQVGSGNTIYF. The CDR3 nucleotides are TGTGCCAGCAGTGAACAGGTTGGCTCTGGAAACACCATATATTTT. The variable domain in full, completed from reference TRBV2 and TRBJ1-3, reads EPEVTQTPSHQVTQMGQEVILRCVPISNHLYFYWYRQILGQKVEFLVSFYNNEISEKSEIFDDQFSVERPDGSNFTLKIRSTKLEDSAMYFCASSEQVGSGNTIYFGEGSWLTVV.

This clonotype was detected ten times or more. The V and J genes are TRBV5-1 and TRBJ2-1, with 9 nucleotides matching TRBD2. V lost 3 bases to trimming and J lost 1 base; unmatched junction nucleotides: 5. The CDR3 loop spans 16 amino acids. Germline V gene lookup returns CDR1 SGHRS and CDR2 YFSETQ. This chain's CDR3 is CASSSPSGASYNEQFF. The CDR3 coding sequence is TGCGCCAGCAGCTCTCCTAGCGGGGCATCCTACAATGAGCAGTTCTTC.